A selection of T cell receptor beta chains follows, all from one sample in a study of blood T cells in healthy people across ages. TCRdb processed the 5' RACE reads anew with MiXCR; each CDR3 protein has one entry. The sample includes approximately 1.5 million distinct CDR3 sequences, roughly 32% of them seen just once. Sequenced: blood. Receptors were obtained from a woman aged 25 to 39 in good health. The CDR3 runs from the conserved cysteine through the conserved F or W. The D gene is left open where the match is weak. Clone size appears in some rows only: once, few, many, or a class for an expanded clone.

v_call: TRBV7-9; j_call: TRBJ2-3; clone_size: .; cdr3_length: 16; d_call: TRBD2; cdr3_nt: TGTGCCAGTCCGCACCATGAGGGACTAAACACAGATACGCAGTATTTT; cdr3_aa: CASPHHEGLNTDTQYF
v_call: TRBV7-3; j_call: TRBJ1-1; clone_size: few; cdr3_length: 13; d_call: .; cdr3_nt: TGTGCCAGCAGCGCTACTACGAGCACTGAAGCTTTCTTT; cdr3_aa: CASSATTSTEAFF
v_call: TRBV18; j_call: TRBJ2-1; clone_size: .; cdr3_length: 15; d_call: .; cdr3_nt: TGTGCCAGCTCACCAGGGGCCACCTTTATCAATGAGCAGTTCTTC; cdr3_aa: CASSPGATFINEQFF
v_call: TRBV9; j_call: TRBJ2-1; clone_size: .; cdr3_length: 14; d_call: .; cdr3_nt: TGTGCCAGCAGCGCCTACAGCGGCTCCAATGAGCAGTTCTTC; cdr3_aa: CASSAYSGSNEQFF
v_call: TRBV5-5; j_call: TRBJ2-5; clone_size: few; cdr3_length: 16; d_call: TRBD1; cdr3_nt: TGTGCCAGCAGCTTGGCCCCCTCGACAGGGCAAGAGACCCAGTACTTC; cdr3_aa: CASSLAPSTGQETQYF
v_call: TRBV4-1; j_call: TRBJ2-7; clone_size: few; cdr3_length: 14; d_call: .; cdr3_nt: TGCGCCAGCAGCCCCTTTCAGGGGACCTACGAGCAGTACTTC; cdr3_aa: CASSPFQGTYEQYF
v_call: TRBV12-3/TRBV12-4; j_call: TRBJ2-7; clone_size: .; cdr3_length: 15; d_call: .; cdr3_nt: TGTGCCAGCAGCTCGTATACTAGCTTGATCTACGAGCAGTACTTC; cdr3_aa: CASSSYTSLIYEQYF
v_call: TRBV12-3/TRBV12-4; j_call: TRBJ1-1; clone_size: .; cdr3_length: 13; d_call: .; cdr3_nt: TGTGCCAGCAAACTTTGGGGGGTAACTGAAGCTTTCTTT; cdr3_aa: CASKLWGVTEAFF
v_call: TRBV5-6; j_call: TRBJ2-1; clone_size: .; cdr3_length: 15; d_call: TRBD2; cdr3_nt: TGTGCCAGCAGCACGTCGACTAGCGGGATGACTGAGCAGTTCTTC; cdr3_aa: CASSTSTSGMTEQFF
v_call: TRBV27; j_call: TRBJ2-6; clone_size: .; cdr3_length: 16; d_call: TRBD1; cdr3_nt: TGTGCCAGCAGTTCCTCCGGGACAGCTGGGGCCAACGTCCTGACTTTC; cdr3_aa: CASSSSGTAGANVLTF
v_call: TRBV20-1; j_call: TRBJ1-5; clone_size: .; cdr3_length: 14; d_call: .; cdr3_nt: TGCAGTGCTAGTCTTGCGTATAGCAATCAGCCCCAGCATTTT; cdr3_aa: CSASLAYSNQPQHF
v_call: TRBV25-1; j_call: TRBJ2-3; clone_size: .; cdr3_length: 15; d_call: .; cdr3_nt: TGTGCCAGCAGTGACCGAGAAGCGTTGTCAGATACGCAGTATTTT; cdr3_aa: CASSDREALSDTQYF
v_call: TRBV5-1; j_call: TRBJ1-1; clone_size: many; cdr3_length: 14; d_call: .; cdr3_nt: TGCGCCAGCAGCTTGGAGCCAGCCTCAGCTGAAGCTTTCTTT; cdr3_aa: CASSLEPASAEAFF
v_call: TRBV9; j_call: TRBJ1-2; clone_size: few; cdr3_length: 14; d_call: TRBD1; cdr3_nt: TGTGCCAGCAGCGTAACGATAACAGGGGAAGGCTACACCTTC; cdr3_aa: CASSVTITGEGYTF
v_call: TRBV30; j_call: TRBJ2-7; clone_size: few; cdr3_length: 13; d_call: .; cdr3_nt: TGTGCCTGGAGCGGGACGCAATCCTACGAGCAGTACTTC; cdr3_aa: CAWSGTQSYEQYF
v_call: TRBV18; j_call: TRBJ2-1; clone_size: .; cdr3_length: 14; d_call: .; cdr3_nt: TGTGCCAGCTCAGTCGCGGGTACCCCAGGAGAGCAGTTCTTC; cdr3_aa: CASSVAGTPGEQFF
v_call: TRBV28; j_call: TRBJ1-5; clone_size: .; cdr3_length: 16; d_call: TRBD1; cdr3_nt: TGTGCCAGCAGTTTATTGCAAGGGGGCGGCAATCAGCCCCAGCATTTT; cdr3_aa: CASSLLQGGGNQPQHF
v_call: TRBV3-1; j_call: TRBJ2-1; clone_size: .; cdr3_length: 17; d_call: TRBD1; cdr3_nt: TGTGCCAGCAGCCAAGACTCCGGGACAGCGACCTACAATGAGCAGTTCTTC; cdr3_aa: CASSQDSGTATYNEQFF
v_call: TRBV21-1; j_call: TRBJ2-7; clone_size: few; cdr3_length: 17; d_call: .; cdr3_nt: TGTGCCAGCAGCAAAGTTGGGACTAGCGGGGGATTTTACGAGCAGTACTTC; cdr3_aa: CASSKVGTSGGFYEQYF
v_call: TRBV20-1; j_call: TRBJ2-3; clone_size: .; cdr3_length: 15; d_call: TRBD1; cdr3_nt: TGCAGTGCTAGACGGGGCGGGACAGGCTTGGATACGCAGTATTTT; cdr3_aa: CSARRGGTGLDTQYF
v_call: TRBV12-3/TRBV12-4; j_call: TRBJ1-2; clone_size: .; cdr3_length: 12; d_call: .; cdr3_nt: TGTGCCAGCACCCCCGGACAAGGTGGCTACACCTTC; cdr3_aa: CASTPGQGGYTF
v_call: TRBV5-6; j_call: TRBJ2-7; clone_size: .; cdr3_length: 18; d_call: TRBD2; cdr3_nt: TGTGCCAGCAGCTTCGGACTAGCGGGAGGGCAATCCTACAATGAGCAGTACTTC; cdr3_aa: CASSFGLAGGQSYNEQYF
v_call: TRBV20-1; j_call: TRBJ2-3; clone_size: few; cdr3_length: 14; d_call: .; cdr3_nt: TGCAGTGCTGGGATTGGGGGGAGCACAGATACGCAGTATTTT; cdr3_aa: CSAGIGGSTDTQYF
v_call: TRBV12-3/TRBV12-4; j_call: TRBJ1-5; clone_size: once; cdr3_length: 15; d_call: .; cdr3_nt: TGTGCCAGCAGTCGAGAGACAGGTTCCAATCAGCCCCAGCATTTT; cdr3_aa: CASSRETGSNQPQHF
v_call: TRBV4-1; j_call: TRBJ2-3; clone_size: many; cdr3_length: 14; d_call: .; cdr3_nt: TGCGCCAGCAGAATAAGGGGGGGGACAGATACGCAGTATTTT; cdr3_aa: CASRIRGGTDTQYF
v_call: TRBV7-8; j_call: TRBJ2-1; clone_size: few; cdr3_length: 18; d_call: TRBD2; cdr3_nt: TGTGCCAGCAGCCCGGAGGCGGGACTAGCGGGGAGTTACAATGAGCAGTTCTTC; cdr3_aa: CASSPEAGLAGSYNEQFF
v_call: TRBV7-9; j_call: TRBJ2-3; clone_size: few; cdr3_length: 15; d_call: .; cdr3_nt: TGTGCCAGCACCGTTGGGTTGGTAGCTACAGATACGCAGTATTTT; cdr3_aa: CASTVGLVATDTQYF